This passage covers 21 T cell receptor beta chains from one sample sequenced in a study of lymphopenia after photon versus proton radiotherapy. TCRdb keeps only in-frame clones here, not all; method: immunoSEQ multiplex PCR. The sample consists of tens of thousands of clones, about 91% of them appearing once. This sample comprised peripheral blood, obtained from a patient treated with proton-based radiotherapy. All receptors derive from a woman in her 70s with pancreatic cancer. Some clones in this sample may be carry-over from other donors' samples.

The chain links TRBV7-2 to TRBJ1-2, with 9 bases that match TRBD1. Looked up from germline, CDR1 is SGHTA and CDR2 is FQGNSA. The length of the CDR3 is 16 residues. The V and J ends lost 2 bases and 6 bases, in that order; junction bases with no gene match: 10. CDR3 coding DNA: TGTGCCAGCAGCTTAAAGCCGACAGGGGGAGAGGATGGCTACACCTTC. Encoded protein: CASSLKPTGGEDGYTF.

The chain has TRBV29-1 and TRBJ2-3; 10 bases agree with TRBD2. The CDR3 loop spans 15 amino acids. V lost 6 bases to trimming and J lost 9 bases; unmatched junction nucleotides: 15. Germline lookup yields CDR1 SQVTM and CDR2 ANQGSEA. The CDR3 DNA reads TGCAGCGTAGCTACTAGCGGGACTGACCGAGAAACGCAGTATTTT. It is translated as CSVATSGTDRETQYF.

The rearrangement uses TRBV28 and TRBJ1-5; D gene unclear. The germline gives CDR1 MDHEN, CDR2 SYDVKM. CDR3 size: 14 residues. V shed 2 bases and J shed 6 bases, with 11 bases lying between them. The CDR3 region has the DNA TGTGCCAGCAGTTTAGGGGTCCCGGGTCAGCCCCAGCATTTT. It specifies CASSLGVPGQPQHF.

The chain uses TRBV27 and TRBJ2-7; perhaps TRBD2 as D (5 bases). Trimming removed 3 bases at V and 1 base at J, with 16 bases between. Germline CDR1 reads MNHEY; CDR2 reads SMNVEV (reference sequence). This CDR3 region has 16 residues. This CDR3 reads CASSLSPGKPSYEQYF. DNA of the CDR3: TGTGCCAGCAGTTTGTCCCCGGGGAAACCTTCCTACGAGCAGTACTTC.

V is TRBV15 and J is TRBJ2-1; 7 bases line up with TRBD1. Germline assignment: CDR1 LNHNV and CDR2 YYDKDF (reference sequence). V shed 1 base and J 0 bases; nucleotides not matched to a gene: 6. The CDR3 is 17 residues long. CDR3 amino acids: CATSRVQGPTSYNEQFF. Written as DNA, the CDR3 is TGTGCCACCAGCAGAGTACAGGGGCCTACCTCCTACAATGAGCAGTTCTTC.

The chain combines TRBV27 with TRBJ1-5, with 12 bases that match TRBD1. Germline-derived CDR1 and CDR2 are MNHEY and SMNVEV (reference sequence). The CDR3 contains 15 residues. Losses at the gene ends were 4 bases for V and 7 bases for J; bases not matched to a gene: 5. CDR3: CASSWGTGGDQPQHF. CDR3 sequence (DNA): TGTGCCAGCAGTTGGGGGACAGGGGGCGACCAGCCCCAGCATTTT.

This chain connects TRBV6-8 to TRBJ2-7; tentative D call: TRBD1 (6 bases). There are 14 residues in the CDR3. CDR1 and CDR2 (germline): MNHGY, SAAAGT. The V gene lost 0 bases and the J gene lost 4 bases, with 10 bases spanning the gap. As DNA, the CDR3 is TGTGCCAGCAGTTACTCGGGAGACAGGTACGAGCAGTACTTC. Translating gives CASSYSGDRYEQYF.

The V call is TRBV7-2, the J call TRBJ1-3, with D maybe TRBD1 (5 bases). Germline V CDR1 and CDR2: SGHTA, FQGNSA. V dropped 6 bases and J dropped 0 bases, with 9 bases sitting between them. The CDR3 sequence is 14 residues long. The DNA of the CDR3 is TGTGCCAGCAGAGACAGCTCCTCTGGAAACACCATATATTTT. This translates into CASRDSSSGNTIYF. Full variable domain (remainder filled in from reference TRBV7-2 and TRBJ1-3): GAGVSQSPSNKVTEKGKDVELRCDPISGHTALYWYRQSLGQGLEFLIYFQGNSAPDKSGLPSDRFSAERTGGSVSTLTIQRTQQEDSAVYLCASRDSSSGNTIYFGEGSWLTVV.

This chain connects TRBV30 to TRBJ2-7; D is undetermined. The germline V and J ends were trimmed by 0 bases and 1 base, with 10 bases remaining between them. The CDR3 loop spans 14 amino acids. The germline gives CDR1 GTSNPN, CDR2 SVGIG (reference sequence). The CDR3: CAWSVSQYSYEQYF. The DNA for the CDR3 is TGTGCCTGGAGTGTATCCCAGTATTCCTACGAGCAGTACTTC.

The chain couples TRBV7-9 to TRBJ1-4; 9 bases are a match to TRBD1. CDR1 SEHNR and CDR2 FQNEAQ come from the germline V gene (reference sequence). Unmatched junction bases numbered 2, after V lost 7 bases and J lost 5 bases. The CDR3 consists of 13 residues. The CDR3 protein is CASTGTGNEKLFF. The CDR3 bases are TGTGCCAGCACCGGGACAGGGAATGAAAAACTGTTTTTT.

The chain couples TRBV7-8 to TRBJ1-2; 8 bases agree with TRBD1. With V trimmed by 4 bases and J by 3 bases, 10 bases remained unmatched. Per germline, CDR1 SGHVS and CDR2 FQNEAQ. The CDR3 runs 16 residues. CDR3 protein: CASSWTQGAGYYGYTF. The CDR3 region has the DNA TGTGCCAGCAGCTGGACCCAGGGGGCAGGGTACTATGGCTACACCTTC. Combining the CDR3 with reference TRBV7-8 and TRBJ1-2 gives the whole variable domain GAGVSQSPRYKVAKRGQDVALRCDPISGHVSLFWYQQALGQGPEFLTYFQNEAQLDKSGLPSDRFFAERPEGSVSTLKIQRTQQEDSAVYLCASSWTQGAGYYGYTFGSGTRLTVV.

The V call is TRBV9, the J call TRBJ2-3; 15 bases map to TRBD2. This CDR3 is built from 16 residues. The V and J ends lost 4 bases and 4 bases, in that order; junction bases with no gene match: 4. Germline V lookup: CDR1 SGDLS, CDR2 YYNGEE. The CDR3 nucleotides are TGTGCCAGCAGCCTAGGACTAGCGGGAGGGGCAGATACGCAGTATTTT. The encoded protein is CASSLGLAGGADTQYF.

The chain uses TRBV11-1 and TRBJ2-3; 8 positions agree with TRBD2. V shed 0 bases and J 5 bases; nucleotides not matched to a gene: 10. This CDR3 has 17 amino acids. CDR1 is SGHAT, CDR2 FQDESV, per germline (reference sequence). The CDR3 nucleotides are TGTGCCAGCAGCTTAGCGGGGTTTTCGGGAGGGCAAGATACGCAGTATTTT. Amino acids: CASSLAGFSGGQDTQYF.

The V gene is TRBV6-5, the J gene TRBJ2-1, with 9 nucleotides matching TRBD2. Per germline, CDR1 MNHEY and CDR2 SVGAGI. V lost 9 bases to trimming and J lost 4 bases; unmatched junction nucleotides: 7. The CDR3 covers 14 residues. CDR3 in amino acids: CASVAGARYNEQFF. The CDR3 DNA reads TGTGCCAGTGTAGCGGGAGCGAGATACAATGAGCAGTTCTTC.

This clone was seen a handful of times. The chain joins TRBV25-1 to TRBJ1-6; the match to TRBD1 covers 10 bases. From germline, CDR1 is MGHDK and CDR2 SYGVNS. The CDR3 is 17 amino acids. Trimming took 4 bases from V and 2 from J; bases not matched to a gene: 5. The CDR3 bases are TGTGCCAGCAGTGGCGGGACAGGGGTTACCTATAATTCACCCCTCCACTTT. Protein sequence: CASSGGTGVTYNSPLHF. Full variable domain (rest looked up from reference TRBV25-1 and TRBJ1-6): EADIYQTPRYLVIGTGKKITLECSQTMGHDKMYWYQQDPGMELHLIHYSYGVNSTEKGDLSSESTVSRIRTEHFPLTLESARPSHTSQYLCASSGGTGVTYNSPLHFGNGTRLTVT.

The chain couples TRBV7-2 to TRBJ1-3; tentative D call: TRBD1 (5 bases). The CDR3 runs to 17 residues. V lost 1 base and J 2 bases, leaving 15 bases between the germline ends. CDR1 and CDR2 from the germline V gene are SGHTA and FQGNSA. The chain's CDR3 is CASSLVRGSVTGNTIYF. Written as DNA, the CDR3 is TGTGCCAGCAGCTTAGTACGGGGGAGTGTGACTGGAAACACCATATATTTT.

V and J are TRBV21-1 and TRBJ2-1; the table's D call, TRBD2, was not checked against the DNA. TRBV21-1 is classified as a pseudogene. CDR3 length equals 13 residues. For the CDR3, the DNA is TGTGCCAGCAACGGACTAAAGGATGGTGAGCAGTTCTTC. It yields the protein CASNGLKDGEQFF.

This sequence joins TRBV6-5 and TRBJ1-1; 7 bases agree with TRBD1. V shed 6 bases and J 3 bases; nucleotides not matched to a gene: 7. From germline, CDR1 is MNHEY and CDR2 SVGAGI. There are 14 residues in the CDR3. CDR3 in amino acids: CASSPTGPYTEAFF. The DNA of the CDR3 is TGTGCCAGCAGCCCGACAGGGCCCTACACTGAAGCTTTCTTT.

CDR3 protein: CASTTEGDNEKLFF. Here the CDR3 DNA reads TGTGCCAGCACCACGGAAGGGGACAATGAAAAACTGTTTTTT. The rearrangement links TRBV7-8 to TRBJ1-4, with D perhaps matching TRBD1 (5 bases). Deletions cut 7 bases from V and 5 bases from J, with 14 bases between. Germline V gene lookup returns CDR1 SGHVS and CDR2 FQNEAQ. This CDR3 has 14 amino acids.

The chain carries TRBV19 and TRBJ2-7; possible D gene TRBD2, 6 bases. Germline values: CDR1 LNHDA, CDR2 SQIVND (reference sequence). The CDR3 is 14 amino acids. Between the trimmed V and J ends, which lost 7 bases and 0 bases, there was a span of 13 bases. Written as DNA, the CDR3 is TGTGCCAGTAAACCGGGACTCCCCTCCTACGAGCAGTACTTC. Amino acids: CASKPGLPSYEQYF.

DNA of the CDR3: TGTGCCTGGAGTGTCGCCTCTCAGTTGAAAGATACGCAGTATTTT. Amino acid sequence: CAWSVASQLKDTQYF. This chain links TRBV30 with TRBJ2-3; D call uncertain. Trimming removed 0 bases at V and 5 bases at J, with 15 bases between. The CDR3 runs to 15 residues. The germline V gene has CDR1 GTSNPN and CDR2 SVGIG (reference sequence). Full variable domain (missing parts from reference TRBV30 and TRBJ2-3): SQTIHQWPATLVQPVGSPLSLECTVEGTSNPNLYWYRQAAGRGLQLLFYSVGIGQISSEVPQNLSASRPQDRQFILSSKKLLLSDSGFYLCAWSVASQLKDTQYFGPGTRLTVL.